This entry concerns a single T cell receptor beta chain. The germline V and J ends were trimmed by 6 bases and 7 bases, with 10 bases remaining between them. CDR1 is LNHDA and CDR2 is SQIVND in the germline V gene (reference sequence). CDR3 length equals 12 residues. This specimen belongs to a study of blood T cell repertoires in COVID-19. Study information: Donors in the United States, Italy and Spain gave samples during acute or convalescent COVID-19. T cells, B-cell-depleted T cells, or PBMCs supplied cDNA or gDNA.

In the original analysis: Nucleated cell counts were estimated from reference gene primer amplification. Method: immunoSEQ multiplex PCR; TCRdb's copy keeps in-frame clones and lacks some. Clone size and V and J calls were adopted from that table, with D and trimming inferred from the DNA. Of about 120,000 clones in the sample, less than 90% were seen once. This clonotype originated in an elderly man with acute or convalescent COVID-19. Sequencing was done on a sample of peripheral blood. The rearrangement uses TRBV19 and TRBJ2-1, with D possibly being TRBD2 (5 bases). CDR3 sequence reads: CASSQLGNEQFF. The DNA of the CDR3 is TGTGCCAGTAGCCAACTAGGGAATGAGCAGTTCTTC.